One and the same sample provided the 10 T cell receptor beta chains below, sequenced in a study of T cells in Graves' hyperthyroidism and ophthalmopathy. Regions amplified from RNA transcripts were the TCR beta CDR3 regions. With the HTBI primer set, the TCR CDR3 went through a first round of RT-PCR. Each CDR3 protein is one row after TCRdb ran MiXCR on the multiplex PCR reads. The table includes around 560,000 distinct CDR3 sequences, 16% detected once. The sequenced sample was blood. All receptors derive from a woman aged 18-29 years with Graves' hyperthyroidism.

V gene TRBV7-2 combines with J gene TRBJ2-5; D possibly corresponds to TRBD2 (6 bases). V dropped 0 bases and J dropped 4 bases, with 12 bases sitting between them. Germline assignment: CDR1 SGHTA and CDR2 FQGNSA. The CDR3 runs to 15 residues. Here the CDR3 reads CASSLAGGGGETQYF. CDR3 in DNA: TGTGCCAGCAGCTTAGCGGGGGGAGGTGGAGAGACCCAGTACTTC.

The CDR3 spells CASRNDRDGGYTF. In DNA form, the CDR3 reads TGCGCCAGCAGGAACGACAGGGATGGTGGCTACACCTTC. The chain employs TRBV5-1 and TRBJ1-2; 7 positions match TRBD1. Germline CDR1 and CDR2: SGHRS and YFSETQ. The trim removed 5 bases at V and 7 bases at J, leaving 8 bases unmatched. The CDR3 has 13 residues.

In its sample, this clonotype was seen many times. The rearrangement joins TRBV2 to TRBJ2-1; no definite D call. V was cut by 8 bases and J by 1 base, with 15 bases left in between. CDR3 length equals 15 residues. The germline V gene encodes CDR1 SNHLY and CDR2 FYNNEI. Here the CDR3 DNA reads TGTGCCAGCCGATTTCAGGAGTGGTCCTACAATGAGCAGTTCTTC. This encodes CASRFQEWSYNEQFF. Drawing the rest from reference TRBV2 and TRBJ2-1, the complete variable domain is EPEVTQTPSHQVTQMGQEVILRCVPISNHLYFYWYRQILGQKVEFLVSFYNNEISEKSEIFDDQFSVERPDGSNFTLKIRSTKLEDSAMYFCASRFQEWSYNEQFFGPGTRLTVL.

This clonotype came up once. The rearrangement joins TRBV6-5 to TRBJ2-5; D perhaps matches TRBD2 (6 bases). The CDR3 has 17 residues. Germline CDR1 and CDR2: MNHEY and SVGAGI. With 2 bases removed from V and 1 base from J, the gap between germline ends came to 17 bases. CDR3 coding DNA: TGTGCCAGCAGTTACAGCTTGCCCCAGGGACTCCAAGAGACCCAGTACTTC. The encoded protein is CASSYSLPQGLQETQYF.

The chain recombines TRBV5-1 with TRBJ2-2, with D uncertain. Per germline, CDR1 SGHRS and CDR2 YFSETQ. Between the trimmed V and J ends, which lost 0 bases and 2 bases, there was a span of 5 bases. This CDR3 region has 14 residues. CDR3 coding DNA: TGCGCCAGCAGCTTGGCTTACAACACCGGGGAGCTGTTTTTT. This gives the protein CASSLAYNTGELFF. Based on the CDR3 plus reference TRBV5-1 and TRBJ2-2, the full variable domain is KAGVTQTPRYLIKTRGQQVTLSCSPISGHRSVSWYQQTPGQGLQFLFEYFSETQRNKGNFPGRFSGRQFSNSRSEMNVSTLELGDSALYLCASSLAYNTGELFFGEGSRLTVL.

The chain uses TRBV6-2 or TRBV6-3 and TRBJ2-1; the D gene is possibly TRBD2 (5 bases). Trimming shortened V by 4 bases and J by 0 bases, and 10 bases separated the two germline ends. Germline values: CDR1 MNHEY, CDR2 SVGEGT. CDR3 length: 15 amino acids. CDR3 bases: TGTGCCAGCAGTTTTAGCGATAGCTCCTACAATGAGCAGTTCTTC. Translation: CASSFSDSSYNEQFF.

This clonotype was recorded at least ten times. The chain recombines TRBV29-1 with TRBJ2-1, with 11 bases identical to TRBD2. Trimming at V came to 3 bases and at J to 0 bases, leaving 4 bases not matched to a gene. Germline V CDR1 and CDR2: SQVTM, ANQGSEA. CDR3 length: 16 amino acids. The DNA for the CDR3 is TGCAGCGTTGACCTAGCGGGGGGCTCCTCCTACAATGAGCAGTTCTTC. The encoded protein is CSVDLAGGSSYNEQFF.

The CDR3 region has the DNA TGTGCCAGCAGTTTAGAGTCTCCCCCAGGGCAATATGAGACTGGAAACACCATATATTTT. It specifies CASSLESPPGQYETGNTIYF. The rearrangement joins TRBV12-3 or TRBV12-4 to TRBJ1-3; D might be TRBD1 (5 bases). The CDR3 length is 20 residues. V was clipped by 1 base and J by 2 bases, with 24 bases between them.

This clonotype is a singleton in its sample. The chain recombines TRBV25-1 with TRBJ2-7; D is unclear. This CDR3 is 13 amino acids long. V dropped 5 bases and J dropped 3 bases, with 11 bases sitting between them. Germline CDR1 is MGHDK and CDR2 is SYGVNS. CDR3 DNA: TGTGCCAGCAGTTTCGGACCCTTCTACGAGCAGTACTTC. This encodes CASSFGPFYEQYF.

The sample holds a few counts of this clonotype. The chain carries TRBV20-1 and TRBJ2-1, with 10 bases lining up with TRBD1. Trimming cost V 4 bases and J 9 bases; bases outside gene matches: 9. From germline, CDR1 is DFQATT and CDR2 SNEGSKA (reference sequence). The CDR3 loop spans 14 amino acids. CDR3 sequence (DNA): TGCAGTGCTATTCTCCGGGACAGGGGACGTGAGCAGTTCTTC. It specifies CSAILRDRGREQFF.